Here is one TCR beta chain with its context. These data are taken from a study of blood T cell repertoires in COVID-19. About the study: COVID-19 samples, acute and convalescent, were from the United States, Italy and Spain.

Germline assignment: CDR1 SGDLS and CDR2 YYNGEE. The CDR3 spans 14 residues. V lost 3 bases to trimming and J lost 7 bases, with 13 bases between them. Original processing notes: For nucleated cells, counts were estimated from reference gene primer amplification. Measured with immunoSEQ multiplex PCR; TCRdb has only the in-frame clones, and not every one. V and J calls and clone size are copied from that table; D and trimming were computed from the DNA. Of about 64,000 clones in the sample, around 80% were seen once. Sequencing used peripheral blood. This rearrangement joins TRBV9 to TRBJ1-4; maybe TRBD1 (6 bases). This clonotype was sampled from a woman aged 60-75 years with acute or convalescent COVID-19. CDR3 coding DNA: TGTGCCAGCAGCGGTAACAGGGCAGGTGAAAAACTGTTTTTT. Protein product: CASSGNRAGEKLFF.